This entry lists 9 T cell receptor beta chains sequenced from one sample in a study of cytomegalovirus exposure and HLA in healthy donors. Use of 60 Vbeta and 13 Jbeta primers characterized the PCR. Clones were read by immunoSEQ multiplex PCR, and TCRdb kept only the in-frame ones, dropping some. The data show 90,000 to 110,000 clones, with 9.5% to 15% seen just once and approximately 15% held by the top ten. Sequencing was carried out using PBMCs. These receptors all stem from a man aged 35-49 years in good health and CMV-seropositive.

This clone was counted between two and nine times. CDR3 region: CASSLRGRAVETQYF. The CDR3 bases are TGTGCCAGCAGCTTACGGGGGAGGGCCGTTGAGACCCAGTACTTC. The chain joins TRBV7-6 to TRBJ2-5, with 7 bases that match TRBD2. Germline CDR1 SGHVS, CDR2 FNYEAQ. The CDR3 length is 15 residues. The V and J ends lost 2 bases and 5 bases, in that order; junction bases with no gene match: 8.

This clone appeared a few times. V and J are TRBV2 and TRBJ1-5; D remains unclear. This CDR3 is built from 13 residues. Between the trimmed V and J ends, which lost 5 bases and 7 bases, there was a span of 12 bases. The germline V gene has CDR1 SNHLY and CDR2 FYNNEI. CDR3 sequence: CASSPRGTQPQHF. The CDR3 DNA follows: TGTGCCAGCAGTCCACGGGGTACACAGCCCCAGCATTTT.

The CDR3 DNA follows: TGTGCCAGCAGCTCTATGTACGAGCAGTACTTC. Translation: CASSSMYEQYF. The V and J genes are TRBV7-9 and TRBJ2-7; no firm D call. The CDR3 consists of 11 residues. The V and J ends lost 4 bases and 4 bases respectively, with 5 bases between them. In germline, CDR1 is SEHNR, CDR2 FQNEAQ (reference sequence).

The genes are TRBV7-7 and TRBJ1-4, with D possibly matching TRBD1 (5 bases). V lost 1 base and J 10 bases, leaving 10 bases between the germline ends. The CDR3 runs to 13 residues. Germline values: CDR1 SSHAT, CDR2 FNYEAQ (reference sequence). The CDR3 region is CASSLDSQGKLFF. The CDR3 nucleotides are TGTGCCAGCAGCTTAGATTCCCAGGGAAAACTGTTTTTT.

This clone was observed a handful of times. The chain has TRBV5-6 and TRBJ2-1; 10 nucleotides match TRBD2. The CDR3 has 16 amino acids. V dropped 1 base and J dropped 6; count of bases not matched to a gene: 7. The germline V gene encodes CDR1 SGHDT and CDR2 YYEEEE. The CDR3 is CASSLQALAGSNEQFF. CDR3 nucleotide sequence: TGTGCCAGCAGCTTGCAGGCACTAGCGGGATCCAATGAGCAGTTCTTC.

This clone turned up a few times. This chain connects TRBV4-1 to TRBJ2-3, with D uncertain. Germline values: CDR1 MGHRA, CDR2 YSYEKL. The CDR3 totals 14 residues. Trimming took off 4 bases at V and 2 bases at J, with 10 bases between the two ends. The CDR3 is CASSRLAPTDTQYF. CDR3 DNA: TGCGCCAGCAGCCGGCTGGCCCCCACAGATACGCAGTATTTT.

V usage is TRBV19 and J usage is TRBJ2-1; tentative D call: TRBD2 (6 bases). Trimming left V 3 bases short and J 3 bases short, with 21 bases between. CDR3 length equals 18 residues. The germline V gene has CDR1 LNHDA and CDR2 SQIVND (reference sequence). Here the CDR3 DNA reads TGTGCCAGTAGTATTTCCGGCGGGACCCGAATGTTCTACAATGAGCAGTTCTTC. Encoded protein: CASSISGGTRMFYNEQFF.

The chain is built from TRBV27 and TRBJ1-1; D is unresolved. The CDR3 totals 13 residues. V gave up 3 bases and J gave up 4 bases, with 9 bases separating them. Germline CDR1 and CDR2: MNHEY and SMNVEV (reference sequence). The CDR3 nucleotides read TGTGCCAGCAGTTTCTCGCAGGTCACTGAAGCTTTCTTT. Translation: CASSFSQVTEAFF.

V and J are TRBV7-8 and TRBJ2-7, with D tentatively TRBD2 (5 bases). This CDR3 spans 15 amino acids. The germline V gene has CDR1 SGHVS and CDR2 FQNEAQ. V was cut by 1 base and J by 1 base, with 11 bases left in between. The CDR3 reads CASSLGRTSSYEQYF. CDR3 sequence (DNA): TGTGCCAGCAGCTTAGGACGAACTAGTTCCTACGAGCAGTACTTC.